One and the same sample provided the 22 T cell receptor beta chains below, sequenced in a study of T cell repertoires in cytomegalovirus infection. TCRdb itself ran the reads through MiXCR, one entry per CDR3 protein. The table lists 100,000 or so distinct CDR3 sequences, about 15% of them singletons, with 8% in the top ten. The sample taken for sequencing was PBMCs. The receptors were gathered from a human donor in good health (CMV status not recorded). Some clones in this sample may be carry-over from other donors' samples.

This chain connects TRBV20-1 to TRBJ1-2; D perhaps matches TRBD1 (5 bases). Trimming removed 3 bases from V and 5 bases from J, with 13 bases in between. Germline V gene data show CDR1 as DFQATT and CDR2 as SNEGSKA (reference sequence). The CDR3 has 13 residues. The CDR3 sequence: CSASLRGEYGYTF. The CDR3 DNA is TGCAGTGCTAGTTTGCGGGGCGAATATGGCTACACCTTC.

This clonotype was seen many times. The chain recombines TRBV7-9 with TRBJ1-5, with 7 bases identical to TRBD1. This CDR3 is 19 amino acids long. V lost 2 bases to trimming and J lost 0 bases; unmatched junction nucleotides: 13. Germline V lookup: CDR1 SEHNR, CDR2 FQNEAQ (reference sequence). The CDR3 here is CASSLITGTEAYSNQPQHF. In DNA, the CDR3 is TGTGCCAGCAGCTTAATCACCGGGACAGAAGCTTATAGCAATCAGCCCCAGCATTTT.

In this sample, this clonotype turned up a few times. This chain uses TRBV5-1 with TRBJ2-4; either TRBD1 or TRBD2 may supply D (5 bases each). The CDR3 covers 14 residues. With 7 bases removed from V and 7 bases from J, the gap between germline ends came to 18 bases. From germline, CDR1 is SGHRS and CDR2 YFSETQ. CDR3 amino acids: CASADGTIRNIQYF. The CDR3 nucleotides read TGCGCCAGCGCTGACGGGACGATAAGGAACATTCAGTACTTC.

This clonotype was counted ten times or more. The CDR3 sequence: CASSLTGTGGLAQETQYF. CDR3 sequence (DNA): TGTGCCAGCAGCTTGACCGGGACAGGGGGATTGGCCCAAGAGACCCAGTACTTC. The rearrangement uses TRBV7-2 and TRBJ2-5; TRBD1 agrees at 11 bases. CDR3 size: 18 residues. The V segment lost 3 bases and the J segment 1 base; nucleotides outside the gene matches: 10. Germline V lookup: CDR1 SGHTA, CDR2 FQGNSA. The whole variable domain, filled in from reference TRBV7-2 and TRBJ2-5, reads GAGVSQSPSNKVTEKGKDVELRCDPISGHTALYWYRQSLGQGLEFLIYFQGNSAPDKSGLPSDRFSAERTGGSVSTLTIQRTQQEDSAVYLCASSLTGTGGLAQETQYFGPGTRLLVL.

This clonotype was detected many times. The chain is built from TRBV7-8 and TRBJ1-5; tentative D call: TRBD1 (5 bases). Germline values: CDR1 SGHVS, CDR2 FQNEAQ. The CDR3 extends over 14 amino acids. Trimming removed 6 bases at V and 5 bases at J, with 14 bases between. The CDR3: CASRLAGSHQPQHF. CDR3 nucleotide sequence: TGTGCCAGCAGACTCGCAGGGAGCCATCAGCCCCAGCATTTT.

This clonotype was picked up a small number of times. This rearrangement joins TRBV12-3 or TRBV12-4 to TRBJ2-3; TRBD2 is a possible D gene (7 bases). The germline V and J ends were trimmed by 4 bases and 2 bases, with 22 bases remaining between them. The CDR3 is 18 amino acids. The CDR3 loop is CASSSPPHRGGTTDTQYF. The CDR3 DNA is TGTGCCAGCAGTTCCCCCCCCCATAGGGGGGGAACCACAGATACGCAGTATTTT.

Ten or more counts support this clonotype. The chain couples TRBV7-2 to TRBJ1-1; a possible D gene is TRBD1 (5 bases). The germline CDR1 and CDR2 sequences are SGHTA and FQGNSA. The CDR3 has 18 residues. V dropped 2 bases and J dropped 0 bases, with 19 bases sitting between them. CDR3 in amino acids: CASSLSMGPRGMNTEAFF. The CDR3 coding sequence is TGTGCCAGCAGCTTATCTATGGGACCCCGGGGAATGAACACTGAAGCTTTCTTT. Full variable domain (remainder filled in from reference TRBV7-2 and TRBJ1-1): GAGVSQSPSNKVTEKGKDVELRCDPISGHTALYWYRQSLGQGLEFLIYFQGNSAPDKSGLPSDRFSAERTGGSVSTLTIQRTQQEDSAVYLCASSLSMGPRGMNTEAFFGQGTRLTVV.

Many counts were recorded for this clonotype. The chain couples TRBV15 to TRBJ2-3; TRBD1 agrees at 9 bases. Looked up from germline, CDR1 is LNHNV and CDR2 is YYDKDF (reference sequence). Trimming took 0 bases from V and 13 from J; bases not matched to a gene: 8. This CDR3 region has 14 residues. The CDR3 here is CATSRDVRTGDKYF. In nucleotides, the CDR3 is TGTGCCACCAGCAGAGATGTCAGGACAGGGGACAAGTATTTT.

This clonotype has at least ten counts. CDR3 nucleotides: TGTGCCAGCAGCGTCCGGGGGGGTCCTGGGGGGAACACTGAAGCTTTCTTT. Translated: CASSVRGGPGGNTEAFF. This chain joins TRBV7-2 and TRBJ1-1; the D gene is possibly TRBD1 (5 bases). The V end lost 5 bases, the J end lost 1 base, and 20 bases lay between the germline ends. This CDR3 is 17 amino acids long. Germline CDR1 and CDR2: SGHTA and FQGNSA.

V gene TRBV30 combines with J gene TRBJ1-1; no clear D. This CDR3 contains 11 residues. V gave up 7 bases and J gave up 1 base, with 7 bases separating them. CDR1 and CDR2 from the germline V gene are GTSNPN and SVGIG (reference sequence). The CDR3 coding sequence is TGTGCCTTTGTCACGAACACTGAAGCTTTCTTT. Protein: CAFVTNTEAFF.

This clonotype was counted a few times. The gene calls are TRBV12-5 and TRBJ2-3, with 12 bases that match TRBD1. Germline V CDR1 and CDR2: LGHNT, FRNRAP. The CDR3 runs 17 residues. Trimming at V came to 7 bases and at J to 1 base, leaving 9 bases not matched to a gene. DNA for the CDR3: TGTGCTAGTGCCCGTCGGGACAGGGGGCCTGGCACAGATACGCAGTATTTT. It yields the protein CASARRDRGPGTDTQYF. The full variable domain, rest sourced from reference TRBV12-5 and TRBJ2-3, is DARVTQTPRHKVTEMGQEVTMRCQPILGHNTVFWYRQTMMQGLELLAYFRNRAPLDDSGMPKDRFSAEMPDATLATLKIQPSEPRDSAVYFCASARRDRGPGTDTQYFGPGTRLTVL.

This clonotype was found a few times. The CDR3 sequence: CASSYSRDRHSPLHF. CDR3 nucleotides: TGTGCCAGCAGTTACTCCCGGGACAGACATTCACCCCTCCACTTT. The V gene is TRBV6-5, the J gene TRBJ1-6, with 7 positions matching TRBD1. After removal of 0 bases from V and 8 bases from J, the junction contained 4 bases not matched to a gene. Germline-derived CDR1 and CDR2 are MNHEY and SVGAGI. The CDR3 has 15 amino acids.

The chain links TRBV29-1 to TRBJ2-3; perhaps TRBD2 as D (5 bases). V gave up 3 bases and J gave up 2 bases, with 6 bases separating them. The CDR3 is 12 amino acids. Germline CDR1 is SQVTM and CDR2 is ANQGSEA. CDR3 region: CSVDGNTDTQYF. The CDR3 DNA reads as TGCAGCGTTGACGGGAACACAGATACGCAGTATTTT.

This clonotype appeared many times. The rearrangement links TRBV7-2 to TRBJ2-5; D is possibly TRBD2 (7 bases). Trimming took 3 bases from V and 5 from J, leaving 16 bases between them. The CDR3 extends over 15 amino acids. Germline CDR1 is SGHTA and CDR2 is FQGNSA. This chain's CDR3 is CASSLSFGGLETQYF. The DNA for the CDR3 is TGTGCCAGCAGCTTGTCGTTCGGGGGGCTTGAGACCCAGTACTTC.

With regard to this clonotype: Being one base from a much bigger clone, this may be a read error. The rearrangement uses TRBV7-3 and TRBJ1-2; D remains unclear. CDR3 length: 13 residues. Looked up from germline, CDR1 is SGHTA and CDR2 is FQGTGA. In DNA form, the CDR3 reads TGTACCAGCAGCTTAACATCCTCGGATGGCTACACCTTC. Translation: CTSSLTSSDGYTF.

This clonotype was observed a handful of times. The chain combines TRBV10-3 with TRBJ1-5, with D unresolved. Germline CDR1 ENHRY, CDR2 SYGVKD. The V and J ends lost 8 bases and 4 bases respectively, with 9 bases between them. The CDR3 is 12 residues long. The DNA of the CDR3 is TGTGCCATCGGGGAACGAAATCAGCCCCAGCATTTT. It codes for CAIGERNQPQHF.

The sample holds one count of this clonotype. The gene calls are TRBV29-1 and TRBJ1-2, with D perhaps TRBD1 (6 bases). Looked up from germline, CDR1 is SQVTM and CDR2 is ANQGSEA. This CDR3 has 15 amino acids. V lost 6 bases and J 7 bases, leaving 24 bases between the germline ends. The CDR3 nucleotides read TGCAGCGTCAGAACAGGGTCCCCTTTACTGCTTGGCTACACCTTC. This sequence encodes CSVRTGSPLLLGYTF.

In this sample, this clonotype turned up a few times. The chain carries TRBV28 and TRBJ1-2; possible D gene TRBD1, 5 bases. Trimming removed 4 bases at V and 6 bases at J, with 12 bases between. The CDR3 consists of 13 residues. Germline CDR1 MDHEN, CDR2 SYDVKM. Written as DNA, the CDR3 is TGTGCCAGCAGTTGGCCCCAGGGTGATGGCTACACCTTC. Translation gives CASSWPQGDGYTF.

Of note for this clonotype: The junction and the germline gene differ at one end; a read error may be behind it. The genes are TRBV5-1 and TRBJ2-1; D remains unclear. CDR3 length: 15 amino acids. From germline, CDR1 is SGHRS and CDR2 YFSETQ. This CDR3 is CASSLGTASYNEQCF. The DNA of the CDR3 is TGCGCCAGCAGCTTGGGGACCGCCTCCTACAATGAGCAGTGCTTC.

The chain recombines TRBV5-1 with TRBJ2-5; the D is unclear. CDR1 is SGHRS, CDR2 YFSETQ, per germline. The CDR3 has 15 residues. Trimming removed 3 bases at V and 4 bases at J, with 16 bases between. CDR3 residues: CASSWETDSRETQYF. CDR3 DNA: TGCGCCAGCAGCTGGGAAACCGATTCCCGAGAGACCCAGTACTTC.

Only a few counts were recorded for this clonotype. J is TRBJ2-3 and V is TRBV2, with D possibly TRBD1 on 6 matching bases. Trimming cost V 3 bases and J 4 bases, with 14 bases left between them. Germline CDR1 is SNHLY and CDR2 is FYNNEI. The CDR3 contains 15 residues. The CDR3 reads CASSDAGAGADTQYF. CDR3 sequence (DNA): TGTGCCAGCAGTGACGCAGGGGCCGGGGCAGATACGCAGTATTTT.

V and J are TRBV12-3 or TRBV12-4 and TRBJ1-5; D unresolved. The V gene lost 3 bases and the J gene lost 1 base, with 7 bases spanning the gap. The CDR3 covers 14 residues. CDR3 bases: TGTGCCAGCAGTTTTCCCACGAGCAATCAGCCCCAGCATTTT. Its protein product is CASSFPTSNQPQHF.